This T cell receptor (beta chain) was recovered during a study of shared clonotypes between healthy human individuals. Per the germline V gene, CDR1 is SGHDN and CDR2 is FVKESK. Trimming pared 3 bases from V and 0 bases from J, leaving 10 bases between. This CDR3 comprises 15 residues. Assay: immunoSEQ multiplex PCR; the TCRdb copy retains only in-frame clones and omits some. The sample has about 1,800,000 clones, approximately 94% seen once. Positive CCR7 selection of CD45RO-negative cells yielded the naive CD8 cells, and terminally differentiated effector memory CD45RA+ cells were excluded. As regards this clone: Its antigen is currently unknown.

Findings of the study overall: Only a few donors were included, so the genetic and exposure-history diversity represented was limited. Non-shared clonotypes had lower generation probabilities than clonotypes shared by all four sorted-subset donors.

The receptor was isolated from a man younger than 35 in good health. The specimen sequenced was naive CD8+ T cells sorted from blood. The chain joins TRBV14 to TRBJ2-3; perhaps TRBD2 as D (5 bases). CDR3 loop: CASSHLRTSTDTQYF. CDR3 bases: TGTGCCAGCAGCCATCTCCGGACTAGCACAGATACGCAGTATTTT.